Detailed here is one TCR beta chain. The data were taken from a study of blood T cell repertoires in COVID-19. Study details: T cells, B-cell-depleted T cells, or PBMCs provided the cDNA or gDNA that served as material.

Those enrolled, adults aged about 18 to 89 years, came from 24 US areas. Allocation to cohorts depended on clinical history reported by the participants. The data were produced by immunoSEQ multiplex PCR, yet TCRdb's version contains in-frame clones alone and is incomplete. This table has fewer than 500,000 clones, 70% to 90% appearing once. CDR1 SGDLS and CDR2 YYNGEE come from the germline V gene. The CDR3 runs to 16 residues. With 0 bases removed from V and 2 bases from J, the gap between germline ends came to 11 bases. This TCR derives from a woman under 30 with acute COVID-19. The rearrangement links TRBV9 to TRBJ2-2, with a tentative D call TRBD1 (5 bases). Sequences were obtained from PBMCs or T cells enriched from blood (not recorded which). The CDR3 nucleotides read TGTGCCAGCAGCGTAGTGAGACAGACCAACACCGGGGAGCTGTTTTTT. This translates into CASSVVRQTNTGELFF.